This TCR beta chain was obtained from a study of blood T cell repertoires in COVID-19. Study-wide context: Material from acute and convalescent COVID-19 was sourced from the United States, Italy and Spain.

Study processing details: The assay estimated nucleated cells by amplifying reference gene primers. Here immunoSEQ multiplex PCR was the method, and the copy in TCRdb shows in-frame clones only, minus some. V, J and clone size are those of that table, while D and trimming were read from the DNA. The table shows around 200,000 clones, with 85% to 90% occurring only once. Germline lookup yields CDR1 SGHTS and CDR2 YDEGEE. Trimming left V 3 bases short and J 4 bases short, with 2 bases between. The CDR3 runs to 11 residues. The TCR sequence derives from a man in his 60s who had recovered from COVID-19. The rearrangement joins TRBV5-8 to TRBJ2-1; D remains ambiguous. Sequenced sample: peripheral blood. CDR3: CASSSYNEQFF. CDR3 nucleotides: TGTGCCAGCAGCTCGTACAATGAGCAGTTCTTC.